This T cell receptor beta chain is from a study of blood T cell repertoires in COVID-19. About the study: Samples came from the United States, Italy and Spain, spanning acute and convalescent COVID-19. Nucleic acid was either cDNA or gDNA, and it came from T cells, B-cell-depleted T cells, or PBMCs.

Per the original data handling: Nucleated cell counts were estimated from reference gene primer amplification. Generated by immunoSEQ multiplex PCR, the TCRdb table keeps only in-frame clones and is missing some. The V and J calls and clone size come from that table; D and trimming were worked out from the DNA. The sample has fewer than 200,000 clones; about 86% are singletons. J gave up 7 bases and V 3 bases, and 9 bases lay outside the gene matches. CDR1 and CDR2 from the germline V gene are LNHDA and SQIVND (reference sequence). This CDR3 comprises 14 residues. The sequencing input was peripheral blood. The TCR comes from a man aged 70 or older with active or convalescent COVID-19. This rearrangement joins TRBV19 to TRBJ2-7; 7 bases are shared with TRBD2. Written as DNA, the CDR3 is TGTGCCAGTAGTATTGGCGGACTAGTGTATGAGCAGTACTTC. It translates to CASSIGGLVYEQYF.